This note documents a single T cell receptor (beta chain) sequence. Its antigen remains unidentified. This specimen comes from a study of blood T cells in healthy people across ages. Points from the study as a whole: Diversity was higher, and naive CD4+ cells more numerous, in long-lived donors than in aged donors.

The CDR3 is made up of 15 amino acids. Germline V gene lookup returns CDR1 SGHDN and CDR2 FVKESK. The V and J ends lost 8 bases and 0 bases respectively, with 14 bases between them. With a J-beta primer mix and a sample-barcoded 5' primer, a second PCR ran about 7 to 11 cycles. TCRdb used MiXCR to reprocess the 5' RACE reads, holding one entry per CDR3 protein. This sample yields roughly 1.5 million distinct CDR3 sequences, of which 35% to 45% are seen a single time; 4% belongs to the top ten. The rearrangement uses TRBV14 and TRBJ2-1, with a weak D call TRBD1 (5 bases). The source is a woman aged 18-29 years in good health. Sample: blood. CDR3 in amino acids: CASGEGVSSYNEQFF. In DNA form, the CDR3 reads TGTGCCAGCGGAGAAGGGGTGAGCTCCTACAATGAGCAGTTCTTC.